Reported below is one T cell receptor beta chain. Antigen unknown. The record originates from a study of OX40 agonist ivuxolimab in advanced cancers. Points from the study as a whole: Compared with others, partial responders at 0.1-3.0 mg/kg displayed clonal expansion among the lowest. Clonal expansion by week 6 occurred in CD4+ and CD8+ blood T cells (at 0.1 to 3.0 mg/kg).

The CDR3 loop spans 15 amino acids. Trimming removed 6 bases from V and 6 bases from J, with 18 bases in between. Per the germline V gene, CDR1 is MNHEY and CDR2 is SMNVEV (reference sequence). Assay used: immunoSEQ multiplex PCR; TCRdb lists only in-frame clones, some missing. The data show approximately 15,000 clones, roughly 77% seen once. This sequence joins TRBV27 and TRBJ2-1; tentative D call: TRBD2 (6 bases). The starting material was CD4+ or CD8+ T cells sorted from blood, obtained in a trial of the OX40 agonist ivuxolimab. The sequence derives from an adult with an advanced solid tumor such as melanoma, head and neck, liver or kidney cancer. The CDR3 loop reads CASSPGGRGSNEQFF. The CDR3 DNA reads TGTGCCAGCAGCCCCGGAGGGCGGGGTTCCAATGAGCAGTTCTTC.